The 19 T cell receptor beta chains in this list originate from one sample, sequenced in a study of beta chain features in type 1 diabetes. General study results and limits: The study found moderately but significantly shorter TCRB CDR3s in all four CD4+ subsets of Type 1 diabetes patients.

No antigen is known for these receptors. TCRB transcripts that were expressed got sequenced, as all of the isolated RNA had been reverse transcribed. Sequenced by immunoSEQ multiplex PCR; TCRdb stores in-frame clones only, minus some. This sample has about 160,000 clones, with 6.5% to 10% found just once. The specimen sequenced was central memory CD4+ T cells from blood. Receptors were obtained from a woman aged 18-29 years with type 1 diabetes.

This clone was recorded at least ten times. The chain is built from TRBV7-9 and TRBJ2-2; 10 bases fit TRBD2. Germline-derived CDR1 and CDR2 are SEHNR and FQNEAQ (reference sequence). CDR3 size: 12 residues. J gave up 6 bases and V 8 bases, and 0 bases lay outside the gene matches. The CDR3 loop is CASLAGAGELFF. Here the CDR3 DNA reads TGTGCCAGCCTAGCGGGGGCCGGGGAGCTGTTTTTT. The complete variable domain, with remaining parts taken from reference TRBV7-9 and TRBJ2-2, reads DTGVSQNPRHKITKRGQNVTFRCDPISEHNRLYWYRQTLGQGPEFLTYFQNEAQLEKSRLLSDRFSAERPKGSFSTLEIQRTEQGDSAMYLCASLAGAGELFFGEGSRLTVL.

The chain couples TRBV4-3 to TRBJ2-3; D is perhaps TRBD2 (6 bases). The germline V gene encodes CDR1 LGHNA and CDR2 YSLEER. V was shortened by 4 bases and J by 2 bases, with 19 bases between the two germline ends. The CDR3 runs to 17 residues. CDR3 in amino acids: CASSLASGVVATDTQYF. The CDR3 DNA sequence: TGCGCCAGCAGCCTCGCTTCGGGGGTAGTGGCCACAGATACGCAGTATTTT.

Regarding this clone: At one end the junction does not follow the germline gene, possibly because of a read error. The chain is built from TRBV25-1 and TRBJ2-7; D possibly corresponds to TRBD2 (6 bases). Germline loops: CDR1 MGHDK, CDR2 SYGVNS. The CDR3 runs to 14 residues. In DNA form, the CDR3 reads TGTGCCAGCCTGTTGCGGGGAACCTCCCACGAGCAGTACTTC. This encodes CASLLRGTSHEQYF.

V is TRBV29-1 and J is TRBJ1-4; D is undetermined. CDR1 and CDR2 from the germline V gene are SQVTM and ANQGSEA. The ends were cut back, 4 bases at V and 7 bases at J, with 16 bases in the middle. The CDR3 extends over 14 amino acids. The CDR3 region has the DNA TGCAGCGTTGCTCGGATGTCGGGAAGTGAAAAACTGTTTTTT. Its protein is CSVARMSGSEKLFF.

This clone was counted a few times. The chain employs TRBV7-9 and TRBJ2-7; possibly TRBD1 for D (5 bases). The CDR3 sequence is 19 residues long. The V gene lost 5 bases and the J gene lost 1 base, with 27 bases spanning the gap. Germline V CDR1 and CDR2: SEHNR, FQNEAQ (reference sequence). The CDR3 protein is CASSPYKGISDRRSYEQYF. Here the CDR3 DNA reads TGTGCCAGCAGCCCCTACAAGGGCATCTCCGACAGAAGATCCTACGAGCAGTACTTC.

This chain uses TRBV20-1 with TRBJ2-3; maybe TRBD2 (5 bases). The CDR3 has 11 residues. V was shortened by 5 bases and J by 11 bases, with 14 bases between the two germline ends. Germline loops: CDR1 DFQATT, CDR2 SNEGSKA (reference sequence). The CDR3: CSAVDFNRQYF. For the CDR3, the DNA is TGCAGTGCTGTGGACTTTAACCGGCAGTATTTT.

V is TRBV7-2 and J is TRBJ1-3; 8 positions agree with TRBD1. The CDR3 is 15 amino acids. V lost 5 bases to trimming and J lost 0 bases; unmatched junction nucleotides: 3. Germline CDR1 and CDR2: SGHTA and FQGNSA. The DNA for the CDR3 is TGTGCCAGCAGCGTAACAGGGGGCTCTGGAAACACCATATATTTT. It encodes CASSVTGGSGNTIYF.

The CDR3 DNA reads as TGTGCCAGCAGTTTCTTCGCAACTAATGAAAAACTGTTTTTT. It yields the protein CASSFFATNEKLFF. The V and J genes are TRBV28 and TRBJ1-4, with D unresolved. The CDR3 is 14 residues long. Germline CDR1 and CDR2: MDHEN and SYDVKM. Trimming took 3 bases from V and 0 from J, leaving 5 bases between them.

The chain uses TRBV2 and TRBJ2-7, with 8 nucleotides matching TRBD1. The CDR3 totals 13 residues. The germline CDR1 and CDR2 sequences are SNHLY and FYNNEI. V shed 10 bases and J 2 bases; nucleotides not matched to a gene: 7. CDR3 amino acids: CATGGGRTYEQYF. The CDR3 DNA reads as TGTGCCACAGGGGGCGGTCGGACCTACGAGCAGTACTTC.

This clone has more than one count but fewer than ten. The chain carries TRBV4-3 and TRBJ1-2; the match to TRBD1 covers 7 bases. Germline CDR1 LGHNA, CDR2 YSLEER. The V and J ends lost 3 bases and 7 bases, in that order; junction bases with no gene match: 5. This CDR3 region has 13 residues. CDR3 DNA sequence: TGCGCCAGCAGCCAGACAGGGTCTGGTGGCTACACCTTC. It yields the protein CASSQTGSGGYTF.

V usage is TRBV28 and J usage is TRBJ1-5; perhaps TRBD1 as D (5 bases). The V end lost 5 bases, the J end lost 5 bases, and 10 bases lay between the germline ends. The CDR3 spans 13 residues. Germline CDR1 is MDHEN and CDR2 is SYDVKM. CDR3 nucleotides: TGTGCCAGCAGTCTCGACAGATATCAGCCCCAGCATTTT. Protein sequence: CASSLDRYQPQHF.

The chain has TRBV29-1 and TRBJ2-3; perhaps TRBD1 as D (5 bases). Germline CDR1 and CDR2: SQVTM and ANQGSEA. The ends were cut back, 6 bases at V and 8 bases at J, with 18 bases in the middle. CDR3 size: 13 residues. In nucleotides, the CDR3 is TGCAGCGTCCCCCTGGCCGTAAGGGGTACGCAGTATTTT. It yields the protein CSVPLAVRGTQYF.

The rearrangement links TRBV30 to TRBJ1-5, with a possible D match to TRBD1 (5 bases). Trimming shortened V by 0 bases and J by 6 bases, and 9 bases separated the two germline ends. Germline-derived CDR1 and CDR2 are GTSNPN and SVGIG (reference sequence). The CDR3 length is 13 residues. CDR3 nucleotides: TGTGCCTGGAGTGTACTAAGGGGTCAGCCCCAGCATTTT. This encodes CAWSVLRGQPQHF.

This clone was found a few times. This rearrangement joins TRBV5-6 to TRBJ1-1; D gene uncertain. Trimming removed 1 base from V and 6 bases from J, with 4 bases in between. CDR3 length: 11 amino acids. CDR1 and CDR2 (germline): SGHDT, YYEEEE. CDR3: CASSLLAEAFF. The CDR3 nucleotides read TGTGCCAGCAGCTTGCTCGCTGAAGCTTTCTTT.

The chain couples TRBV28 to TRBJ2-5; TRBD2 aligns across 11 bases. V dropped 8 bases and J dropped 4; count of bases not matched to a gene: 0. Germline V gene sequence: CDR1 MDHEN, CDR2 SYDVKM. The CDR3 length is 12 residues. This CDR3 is CASGLAGETQYF. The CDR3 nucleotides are TGTGCCAGCGGACTAGCGGGAGAGACCCAGTACTTC.

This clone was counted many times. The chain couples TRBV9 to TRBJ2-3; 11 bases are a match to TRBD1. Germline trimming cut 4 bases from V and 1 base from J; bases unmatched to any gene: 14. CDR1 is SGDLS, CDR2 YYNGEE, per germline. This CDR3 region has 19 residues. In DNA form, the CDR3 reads TGTGCCAGCAGCCCCCGCGGGGACAGGGGGGCAGGTGGCACAGATACGCAGTATTTT. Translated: CASSPRGDRGAGGTDTQYF.

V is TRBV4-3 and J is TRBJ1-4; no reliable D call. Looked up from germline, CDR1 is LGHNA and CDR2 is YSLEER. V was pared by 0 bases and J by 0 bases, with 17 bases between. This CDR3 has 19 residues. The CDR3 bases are TGCGCCAGCAGCCAAGATCTGATGCGGCAGTCCACAACTAATGAAAAACTGTTTTTT. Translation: CASSQDLMRQSTTNEKLFF.

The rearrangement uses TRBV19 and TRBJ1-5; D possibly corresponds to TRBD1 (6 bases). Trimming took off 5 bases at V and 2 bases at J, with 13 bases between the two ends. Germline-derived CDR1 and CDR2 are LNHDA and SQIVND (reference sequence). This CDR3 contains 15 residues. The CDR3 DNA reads TGTGCCAGTAGTGTACAGGGTCTCGGCAATCAGCCCCAGCATTTT. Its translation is CASSVQGLGNQPQHF.

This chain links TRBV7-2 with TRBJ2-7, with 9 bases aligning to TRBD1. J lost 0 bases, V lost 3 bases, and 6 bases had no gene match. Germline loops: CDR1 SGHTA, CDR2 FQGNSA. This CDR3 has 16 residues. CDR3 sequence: CASSFRGQGRSYEQYF. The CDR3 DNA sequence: TGTGCCAGCAGCTTTAGGGGACAGGGTCGCTCCTACGAGCAGTACTTC.